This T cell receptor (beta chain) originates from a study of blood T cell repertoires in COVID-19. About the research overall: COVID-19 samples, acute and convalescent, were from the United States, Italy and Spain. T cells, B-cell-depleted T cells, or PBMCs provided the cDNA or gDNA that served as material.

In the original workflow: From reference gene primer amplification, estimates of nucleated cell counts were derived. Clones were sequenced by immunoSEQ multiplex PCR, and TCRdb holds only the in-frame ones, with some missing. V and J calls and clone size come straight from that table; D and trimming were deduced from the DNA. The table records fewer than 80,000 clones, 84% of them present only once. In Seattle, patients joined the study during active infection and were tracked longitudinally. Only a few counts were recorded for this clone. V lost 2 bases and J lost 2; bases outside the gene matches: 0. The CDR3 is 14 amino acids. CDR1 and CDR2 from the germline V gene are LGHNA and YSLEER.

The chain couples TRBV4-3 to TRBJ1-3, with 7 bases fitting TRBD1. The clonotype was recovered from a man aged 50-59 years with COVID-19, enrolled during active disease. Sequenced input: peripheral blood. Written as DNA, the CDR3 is TGCGCCAGCAGCCAACAGGGGGCTGGAAACACCATATATTTT. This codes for CASSQQGAGNTIYF.